The rows below give T cell receptor beta chains drawn from one sample of a study of shared clonotypes between healthy human individuals. Profiling relied on immunoSEQ multiplex PCR, and the TCRdb table lists in-frame clones only, not all of them. The repertoire holds roughly 1 million clones, with about 76% as singletons. The sample taken for sequencing was memory CD4+ T cells sorted from blood. The receptors were sampled from a man younger than 30 in good health. Each CDR3 is given with its conserved first and last residue. A D gene is named only where the DNA matches it firmly. Only part of the rows carry a size: once, few, many, or a class if the clone is expanded.

v_gene	j_gene	abundance	d_gene	CDR3nt	CDR3aa
TRBV7-6	TRBJ2-7	-	-	TGTGCCAGCAGCTTAGTGGGACCCTACGAGCAGTACTTC	CASSLVGPYEQYF
TRBV15	TRBJ2-1	-	-	TGTGCCACCAGCAGAGAATGGGGCCATGAGCAGTTCTTC	CATSREWGHEQFF
TRBV6-1	TRBJ1-2	-	-	TGTGCCAGCAGTATACGGACGGTCGTCTATGGCTACACCTTC	CASSIRTVVYGYTF
TRBV2	TRBJ2-2	-	-	TGTGCCAGCAAGGGGCGGGCGGCCGGGGCCGACACCGGGGAGCTGTTTTTT	CASKGRAAGADTGELFF
TRBV2	TRBJ1-4	many	TRBD1	TGTGCCAGCAGTGAAGAGGGACAGGGTAATGAAAAACTGTTTTTT	CASSEEGQGNEKLFF
TRBV7-7	TRBJ2-7	-	-	TGTGCTAGCAGCTTAGGATCCGCGAACGAGCAGTACTTC	CASSLGSANEQYF
TRBV30	TRBJ1-5	few	-	TGTGCCTGGAGTGTAACAGAGAATCAGCCCCAGCATTTT	CAWSVTENQPQHF
TRBV28	TRBJ1-1	-	-	TGTGCCAGCAGTTTTAGGGGTCTGAACACTGAAGCTTTCTTT	CASSFRGLNTEAFF
TRBV5-4	TRBJ2-1	few	TRBD1	TGTGCCAGCAGCTTGGGGCAGGGGGCTCAGTATGAGCAGTTCTTC	CASSLGQGAQYEQFF
TRBV18	TRBJ1-1	-	-	TGTGCCAGCTCACCGGGACACCAAAACACTGAAGCTTTCTTT	CASSPGHQNTEAFF
TRBV10-3	TRBJ2-5	-	-	TGTGCCACCCGGGGCCAAGAGACCCAGTACTTC	CATRGQETQYF
TRBV6-6	TRBJ1-5	-	TRBD1	TGTGCCAGCAGTTCCCCCTCAGGGGGAGATCAGCCCCAGCATTTT	CASSSPSGGDQPQHF
TRBV29-1	TRBJ2-7	few	-	TGCAGCGTTAGTCTCTCGGGGCTCGAGCAGTACTTC	CSVSLSGLEQYF
TRBV6-1	TRBJ2-1	-	-	TGTGCCAGCAGGCCGGAGCTGAGCTCCTACAATGAGCAGTTCTTC	CASRPELSSYNEQFF
TRBV7-8	TRBJ2-3	-	-	TGTGCCAGCAGCGTCCTAGGGGGGGCTCCGAGTGAGACAGATACGCAGTATTTT	CASSVLGGAPSETDTQYF
TRBV28	TRBJ2-5	once	-	TGTGCCAGCAGCCCTCTCGGGAAAGGACAAGAGACCCAGTACTTC	CASSPLGKGQETQYF
TRBV6-6	TRBJ1-1	-	-	TGTGCCAGCAGCCATATAAATCCGAACACTGAAGCTTTCTTT	CASSHINPNTEAFF
TRBV6-6	TRBJ2-3	-	-	TGTGCCAGCAGCCAGAGTGCAGATACGCAGTATTTT	CASSQSADTQYF
TRBV6-6	TRBJ2-5	-	-	TGTGCCAGCAGTTACTCCGGGCTAGCTCAAGAGACCCAGTACTTC	CASSYSGLAQETQYF
TRBV6-5	TRBJ2-5	-	TRBD2	TGTGCCAGCAGAGAGATAGCGGGGGGGCCCCAGACCCAGTACTTC	CASREIAGGPQTQYF
TRBV4-1	TRBJ2-1	-	-	TGCGCCAGCAGCCAAGGTCCTTCGAGGTCCTACAATGAGCAGTTCTTC	CASSQGPSRSYNEQFF
TRBV11-3	TRBJ2-5	-	TRBD2	TGTGCCAGCAGCCTCGGGACTAGCGGGAAATTGGAGACCCAGTACTTC	CASSLGTSGKLETQYF
TRBV7-6	TRBJ1-4	-	-	TGTGCCAGCATGGTGGGGCCGTGGGAGGAAAAACTGTTTTTT	CASMVGPWEEKLFF
TRBV5-1	TRBJ1-3	-	-	TGCGCCAGCAGTTCCGGGAGCTCTGGAAACACCATATATTTT	CASSSGSSGNTIYF
TRBV5-6	TRBJ2-7	-	-	TGTGCCAGCAGCGGAAAGGGCAGGGCGACCTACGAGCAGTACTTC	CASSGKGRATYEQYF
TRBV5-4	TRBJ1-2	-	-	TGTGCCAGCAGTAATCAGGGTACTAACTATGGCTACACCTTC	CASSNQGTNYGYTF
TRBV7-2	TRBJ2-3	-	TRBD2	TGTGCCAGCAGCCCACGCGGTAGGGTGGGAGGGGATACGCAGTATTTT	CASSPRGRVGGDTQYF
TRBV7-8	TRBJ2-3	-	-	TGTGCCAGCAGCTATACGAGGAGCACAGATACGCAGTATTTT	CASSYTRSTDTQYF
TRBV4-2	TRBJ1-6	-	-	TGTGCCAGCAGCCAAGATCGGGGGCAGGGCCCCTGGGCCCTCCACTTT	CASSQDRGQGPWALHF
TRBV7-9	TRBJ1-5	-	-	TGTGCCAGCAGCTTAAGTTCTGGGAATCAGCCCCAGCATTTT	CASSLSSGNQPQHF
TRBV5-1	TRBJ2-3	-	TRBD1	TGCGCCAGCAGCTCGCAGGGGGCGCATTTAGATACGCAGTATTTT	CASSSQGAHLDTQYF
TRBV9	TRBJ1-2	-	-	TGTGCCAGCAGCGGACCCTGGGGGCAGGGCTACACCTTC	CASSGPWGQGYTF
TRBV5-1	TRBJ2-1	-	-	TGCGCCAGCAGCTTGGGTTTTGGGGCTACCTATGAGCAGTTCTTC	CASSLGFGATYEQFF
TRBV29-1	TRBJ1-4	few	-	TGCAGCGTTGACGAGACAGGTGGAAATGAAAAACTGTTTTTT	CSVDETGGNEKLFF
TRBV30	TRBJ2-3	once	-	TGTGCCTCGCGGGGTTATAGCACAGATACGCAGTATTTT	CASRGYSTDTQYF
TRBV28	TRBJ2-5	once	TRBD2	TGTGCCAGCAGTCGTCCGGGGGGCCAAGAGACCCAGTACTTC	CASSRPGGQETQYF
TRBV5-4	TRBJ2-1	-	TRBD1	TGTGCCAGCAGCTCGCAACAGGGGTCGGGCGAGCAGTTCTTC	CASSSQQGSGEQFF
TRBV2	TRBJ2-3	-	TRBD2	TGTGCCAGCATCCTTGGGGGGGATAGAGATACGCAGTATTTT	CASILGGDRDTQYF
TRBV30	TRBJ2-3	-	-	TGTGCCTGGGACGACAGGTTTTCAGATACGCAGTATTTT	CAWDDRFSDTQYF
TRBV5-1	TRBJ2-7	-	-	TGCGCCAGCAGTGCTGGTGGCGCGGGCTACGAGCAGTACTTC	CASSAGGAGYEQYF
TRBV7-2	TRBJ2-2	-	TRBD2	TGTGCCAGCAGCCTACTAGCGGGAGGTACCGGGGAGCTGTTTTTT	CASSLLAGGTGELFF
TRBV2	TRBJ2-1	once	TRBD1	TGTGCCAGCAGTATTAGTCGACAGGGGATAAATGAGCAGTTCTTC	CASSISRQGINEQFF
TRBV9	TRBJ2-7	-	-	TGTGCCAGCAGCGTCCATCTAGAGTCCTACGAGCAGTACTTC	CASSVHLESYEQYF
TRBV20-1	TRBJ2-5	once	-	TGCAGTGCTAGGGTGCAAGAGACCCAGTACTTC	CSARVQETQYF
TRBV6-5	TRBJ1-6	-	-	TGTGCCAGCAGTTCCTTTAGGAGCTCCTATAATTCACCCCTCCACTTT	CASSSFRSSYNSPLHF
TRBV6-5	TRBJ2-5	many	-	TGTGCCAGCAGTTATCAGGGGAAGTGGGAGACCCAGTACTTC	CASSYQGKWETQYF
TRBV10-1	TRBJ2-2	-	TRBD1	TGCGCCAGCAGTAGGAACAGGGGAAACACCGGGGAGCTGTTTTTT	CASSRNRGNTGELFF
TRBV15	TRBJ2-1	-	-	TGTGCCACCAGCAGAGATGGGAGCGAGCCCTACAATGAGCAGTTCTTC	CATSRDGSEPYNEQFF
TRBV27	TRBJ1-6	few	TRBD1	TGTGCCAGCAGTCCCAGGACAGGGGGTGGGTATTCACCCCTCCACTTT	CASSPRTGGGYSPLHF
TRBV6-1	TRBJ1-3	-	-	TGTGCCAGCAGTGAATTCATAGAGCCCGGGAGGACCATATATTTT	CASSEFIEPGRTIYF
TRBV7-2	TRBJ1-2	-	TRBD1	TGTGCCAGCAGCTTAGTTTCGGGGACAGGGGGCGCGGGCTACACCTTC	CASSLVSGTGGAGYTF
TRBV28	TRBJ1-5	-	-	TGTGCCAGCAGCCCGGGCGGGGTACGCAATCAGCCCCAGCATTTT	CASSPGGVRNQPQHF
TRBV5-1	TRBJ2-3	few	TRBD1	TGCGCCAGCAGCTCGTCCGGACAGGGCACAGATACGCAGTATTTT	CASSSSGQGTDTQYF
TRBV2	TRBJ1-4	-	-	TGTGCCAGCAGTGACCCTCGGGGGGTTAATGAAAAACTGTTTTTT	CASSDPRGVNEKLFF
TRBV30	TRBJ1-2	-	-	TGTGCCTGGACCCTAAGGAACAGGAATAACTATGGCTACACCTTC	CAWTLRNRNNYGYTF
TRBV5-1	TRBJ2-7	-	-	TGCGCCAGCAGCGGAAGTTTTTACGAGCAGTACTTC	CASSGSFYEQYF
TRBV7-2	TRBJ2-7	-	TRBD2	TGTGCCAGCAGCCCAAGAACTAGCGGGAGGGCCTCGGGGCAGTACTTC	CASSPRTSGRASGQYF